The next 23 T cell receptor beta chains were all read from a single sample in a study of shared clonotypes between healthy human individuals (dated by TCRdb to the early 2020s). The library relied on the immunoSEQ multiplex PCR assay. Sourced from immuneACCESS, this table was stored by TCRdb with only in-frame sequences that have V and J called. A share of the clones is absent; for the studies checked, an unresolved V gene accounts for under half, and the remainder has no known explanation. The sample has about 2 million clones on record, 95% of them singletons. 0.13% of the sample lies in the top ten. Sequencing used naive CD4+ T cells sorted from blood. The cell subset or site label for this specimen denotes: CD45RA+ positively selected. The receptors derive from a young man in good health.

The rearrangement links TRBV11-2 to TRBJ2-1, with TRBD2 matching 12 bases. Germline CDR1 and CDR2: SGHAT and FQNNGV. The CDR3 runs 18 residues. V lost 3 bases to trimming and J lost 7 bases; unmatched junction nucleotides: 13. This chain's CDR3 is CASSFRRRLAGGLNEQFF. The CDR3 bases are TGTGCCAGCAGCTTCAGGCGCAGGCTAGCGGGGGGGCTAAATGAGCAGTTCTTC.

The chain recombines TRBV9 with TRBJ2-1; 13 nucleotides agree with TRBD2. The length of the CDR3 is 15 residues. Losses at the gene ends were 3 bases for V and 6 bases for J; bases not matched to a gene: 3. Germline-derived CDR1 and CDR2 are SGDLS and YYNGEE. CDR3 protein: CASSALAGGFNEQFF. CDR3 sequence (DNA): TGTGCCAGCAGCGCACTAGCGGGGGGGTTCAATGAGCAGTTCTTC. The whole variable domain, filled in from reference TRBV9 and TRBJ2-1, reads DSGVTQTPKHLITATGQRVTLRCSPRSGDLSVYWYQQSLDQGLQFLIQYYNGEERAKGNILERFSAQQFPDLHSELNLSSLELGDSALYFCASSALAGGFNEQFFGPGTRLTVL.

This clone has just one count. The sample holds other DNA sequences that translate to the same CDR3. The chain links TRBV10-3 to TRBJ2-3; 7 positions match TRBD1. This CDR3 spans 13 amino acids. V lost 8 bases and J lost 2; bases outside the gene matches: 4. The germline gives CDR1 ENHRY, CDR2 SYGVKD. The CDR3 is CAIRDSYTDTQYF. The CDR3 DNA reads TGTGCCATCCGGGACAGCTACACAGATACGCAGTATTTT.

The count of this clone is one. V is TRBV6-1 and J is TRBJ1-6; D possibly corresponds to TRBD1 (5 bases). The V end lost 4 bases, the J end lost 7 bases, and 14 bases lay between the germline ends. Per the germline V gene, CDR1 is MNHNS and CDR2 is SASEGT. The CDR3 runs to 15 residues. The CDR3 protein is CASSGGRGWNSPLHF. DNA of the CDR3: TGTGCCAGCAGTGGGGGGAGAGGGTGGAATTCACCCCTCCACTTT.

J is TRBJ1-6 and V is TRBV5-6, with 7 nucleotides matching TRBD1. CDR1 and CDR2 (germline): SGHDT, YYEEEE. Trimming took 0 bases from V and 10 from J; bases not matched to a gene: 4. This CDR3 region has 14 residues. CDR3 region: CASSLADRVSPLHF. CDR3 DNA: TGTGCCAGCAGCTTGGCTGACAGGGTCTCACCCCTCCACTTT.

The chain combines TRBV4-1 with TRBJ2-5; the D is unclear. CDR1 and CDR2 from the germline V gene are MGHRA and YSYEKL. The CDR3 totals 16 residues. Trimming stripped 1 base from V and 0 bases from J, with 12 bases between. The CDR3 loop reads CASSQVVFWYQETQYF. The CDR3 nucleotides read TGCGCCAGCAGCCAAGTGGTTTTTTGGTACCAAGAGACCCAGTACTTC.

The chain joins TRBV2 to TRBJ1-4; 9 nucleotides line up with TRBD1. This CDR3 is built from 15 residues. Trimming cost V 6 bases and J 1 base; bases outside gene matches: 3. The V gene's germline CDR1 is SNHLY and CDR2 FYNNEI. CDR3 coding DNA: TGTGCCAGCAGAGCGGGACAGGGAACTAATGAAAAACTGTTTTTT. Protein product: CASRAGQGTNEKLFF.

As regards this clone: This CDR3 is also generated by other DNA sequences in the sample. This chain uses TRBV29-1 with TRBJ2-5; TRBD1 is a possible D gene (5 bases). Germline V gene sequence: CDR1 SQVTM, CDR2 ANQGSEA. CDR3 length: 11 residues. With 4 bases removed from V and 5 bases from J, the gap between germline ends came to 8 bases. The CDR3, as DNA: TGCAGCGTTGTTGGGGCGGAGACCCAGTACTTC. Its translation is CSVVGAETQYF.

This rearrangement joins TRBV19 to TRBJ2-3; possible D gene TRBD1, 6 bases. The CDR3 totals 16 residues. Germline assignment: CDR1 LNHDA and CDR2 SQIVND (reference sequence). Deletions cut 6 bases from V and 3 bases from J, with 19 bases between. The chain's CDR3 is CASRTRDIWGTDTQYF. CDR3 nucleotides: TGTGCCAGTAGGACCCGGGACATATGGGGAACAGATACGCAGTATTTT.

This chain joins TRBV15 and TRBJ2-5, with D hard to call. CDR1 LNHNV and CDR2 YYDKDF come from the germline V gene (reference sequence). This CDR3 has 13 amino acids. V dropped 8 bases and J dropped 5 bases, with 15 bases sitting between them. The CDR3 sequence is CATARDGVETQYF. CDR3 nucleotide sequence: TGTGCCACCGCACGAGATGGGGTTGAGACCCAGTACTTC. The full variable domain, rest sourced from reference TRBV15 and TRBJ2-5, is DAMVIQNPRYQVTQFGKPVTLSCSQTLNHNVMYWYQQKSSQAPKLLFHYYDKDFNNEADTPDNFQSRRPNTSFCFLDIRSPGLGDTAMYLCATARDGVETQYFGPGTRLLVL.

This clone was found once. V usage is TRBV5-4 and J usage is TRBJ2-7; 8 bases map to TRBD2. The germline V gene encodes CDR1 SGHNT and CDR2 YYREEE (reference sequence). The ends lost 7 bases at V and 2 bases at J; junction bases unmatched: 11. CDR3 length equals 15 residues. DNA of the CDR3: TGTGCCAGCTCTCGGGGGGGGCTAGCGGCCTACGAGCAGTACTTC. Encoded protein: CASSRGGLAAYEQYF.

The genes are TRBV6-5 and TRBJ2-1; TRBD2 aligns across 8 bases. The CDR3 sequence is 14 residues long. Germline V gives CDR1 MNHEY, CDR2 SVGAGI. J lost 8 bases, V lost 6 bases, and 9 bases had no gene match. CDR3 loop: CASRVVAGGDEQFF. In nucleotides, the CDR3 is TGTGCCAGCAGAGTGGTCGCGGGAGGTGATGAGCAGTTCTTC.

The CDR3 loop reads CASSLVDLAGWWEQYF. CDR3 DNA: TGTGCCAGCAGCTTAGTCGATCTAGCGGGGTGGTGGGAGCAGTACTTC. The J gene is TRBJ2-7, the V gene TRBV11-2; 9 positions agree with TRBD2. Germline loops: CDR1 SGHAT, CDR2 FQNNGV. The CDR3 totals 16 residues. The ends lost 1 base at V and 7 bases at J; junction bases unmatched: 11. The whole variable domain, filled in from reference TRBV11-2 and TRBJ2-7, reads EAGVAQSPRYKIIEKRQSVAFWCNPISGHATLYWYQQILGQGPKLLIQFQNNGVVDDSQLPKDRFSAERLKGVDSTLKIQPAKLEDSAVYLCASSLVDLAGWWEQYFGPGTRLTVT.

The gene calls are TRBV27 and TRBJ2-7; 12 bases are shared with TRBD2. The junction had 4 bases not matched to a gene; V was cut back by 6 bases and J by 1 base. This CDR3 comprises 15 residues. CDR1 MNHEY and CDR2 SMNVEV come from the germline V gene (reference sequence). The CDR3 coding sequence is TGTGCCAGCAGGGGACTAGCGGGTTTATCCTACGAGCAGTACTTC. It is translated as CASRGLAGLSYEQYF.

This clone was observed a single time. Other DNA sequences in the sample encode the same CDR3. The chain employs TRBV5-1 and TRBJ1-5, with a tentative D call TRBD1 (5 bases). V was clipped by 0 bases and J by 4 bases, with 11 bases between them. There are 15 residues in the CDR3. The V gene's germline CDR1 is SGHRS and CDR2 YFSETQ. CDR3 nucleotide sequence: TGCGCCAGCAGCTTGGAAGGGGACGGGAATCAGCCCCAGCATTTT. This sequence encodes CASSLEGDGNQPQHF.

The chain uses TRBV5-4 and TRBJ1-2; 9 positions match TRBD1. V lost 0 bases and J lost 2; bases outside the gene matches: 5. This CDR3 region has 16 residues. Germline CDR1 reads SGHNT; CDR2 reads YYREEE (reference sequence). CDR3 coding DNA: TGTGCCAGCAGCTTGGTCGGACAGGGGATGAACTATGGCTACACCTTC. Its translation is CASSLVGQGMNYGYTF.

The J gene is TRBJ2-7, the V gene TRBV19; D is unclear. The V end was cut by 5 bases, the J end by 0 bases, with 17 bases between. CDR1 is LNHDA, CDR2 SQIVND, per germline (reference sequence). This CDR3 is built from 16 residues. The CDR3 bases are TGTGCCAGTAGTTCCAATCTGGTCGTGGGCTCCTACGAGCAGTACTTC. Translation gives CASSSNLVVGSYEQYF.

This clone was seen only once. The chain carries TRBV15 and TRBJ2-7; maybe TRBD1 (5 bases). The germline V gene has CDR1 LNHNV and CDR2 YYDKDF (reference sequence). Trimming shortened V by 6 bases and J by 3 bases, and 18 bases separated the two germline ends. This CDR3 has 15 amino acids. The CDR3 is CATSYNRAGIYEQYF. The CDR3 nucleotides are TGTGCCACCAGTTATAACCGGGCAGGGATCTACGAGCAGTACTTC.

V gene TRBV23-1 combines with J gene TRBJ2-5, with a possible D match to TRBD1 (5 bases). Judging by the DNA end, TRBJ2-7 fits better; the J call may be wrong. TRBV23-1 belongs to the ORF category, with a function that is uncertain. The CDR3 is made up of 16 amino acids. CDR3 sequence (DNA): TGCGCCAGCAGTCAATTAGCAGGGTGTAACCTCTACGAGCAGTACTTC. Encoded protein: CASSQLAGCNLYEQYF.

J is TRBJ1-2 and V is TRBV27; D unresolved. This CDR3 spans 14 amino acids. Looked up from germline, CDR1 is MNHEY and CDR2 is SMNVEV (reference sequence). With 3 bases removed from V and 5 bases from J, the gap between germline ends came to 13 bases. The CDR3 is CASSFSPTRYGYTF. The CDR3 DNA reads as TGTGCCAGCAGTTTTTCACCGACTAGGTATGGCTACACCTTC.

CDR3 nucleotides: TGTGCCAGTAGTCCCGGGACAGGGTCGGAGACCCAGTACTTC. It translates to CASSPGTGSETQYF. The chain carries TRBV19 and TRBJ2-5; 9 bases match TRBD1. CDR1 and CDR2 from the germline V gene are LNHDA and SQIVND (reference sequence). This CDR3 has 14 amino acids. The ends lost 5 bases at V and 5 bases at J; junction bases unmatched: 6.

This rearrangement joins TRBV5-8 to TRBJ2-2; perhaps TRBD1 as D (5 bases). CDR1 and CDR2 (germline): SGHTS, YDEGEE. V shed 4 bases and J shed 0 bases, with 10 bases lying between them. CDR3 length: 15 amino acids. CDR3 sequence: CASSPGQTNTGELFF. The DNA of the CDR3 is TGTGCCAGCAGCCCTGGACAAACGAACACCGGGGAGCTGTTTTTT.

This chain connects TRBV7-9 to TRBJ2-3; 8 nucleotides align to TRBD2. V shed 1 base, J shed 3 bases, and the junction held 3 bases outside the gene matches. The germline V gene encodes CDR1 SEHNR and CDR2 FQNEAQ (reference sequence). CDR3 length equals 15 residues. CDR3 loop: CASSLGAGATDTQYF. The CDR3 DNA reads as TGTGCCAGCAGCTTAGGAGCGGGAGCTACAGATACGCAGTATTTT.